Listed below are T cell receptor beta chains from one sample, sequenced in a study of control samples from healthy donors and cancer patients. Libraries were prepared by immunoSEQ multiplex PCR; TCRdb keeps only in-frame clonotypes and omits some of them. The table has about 150,000 clones, about 94% seen once; the top ten hold approximately 5.7%. Sequenced: blood. Receptors originate from a man aged 40-49 years in good health. The CDR3 runs from the conserved cysteine through the conserved F or W. D genes are given only for firm matches.

v_call	d_call	j_call	cdr3_aa	cdr3_nt
TRBV19	TRBD1	TRBJ1-2	CASKGTEYGYTF	TGTGCCAGTAAAGGGACAGAGTATGGCTACACCTTC
TRBV7-9	.	TRBJ1-1	CASRASTEAFF	TGTGCCAGCAGAGCCAGCACTGAAGCTTTCTTT
TRBV7-2	.	TRBJ1-1	CATQRSALNTEAFF	TGTGCCACACAACGGTCGGCGTTGAACACTGAAGCTTTCTTT
TRBV19	.	TRBJ1-5	CASSMPAAGGNQPQHF	TGTGCCAGTAGTATGCCGGCGGCGGGGGGGAATCAGCCCCAGCATTTT
TRBV5-1	TRBD1	TRBJ1-4	CASSGRDRGWGEKLFF	TGCGCCAGCAGCGGCCGGGACAGGGGCTGGGGTGAAAAACTGTTTTTT
TRBV15	.	TRBJ2-7	CATTYKGGNEQYF	TGTGCCACCACCTATAAGGGTGGCAACGAGCAGTACTTC
TRBV5-6	.	TRBJ1-4	CASSHDRGLNEKLFF	TGTGCCAGCAGCCACGACCGGGGACTTAATGAAAAACTGTTTTTT
TRBV24-1	.	TRBJ1-5	CATSDLQDSLYRCNQPQHF	TGTGCCACCAGTGATTTACAGGACAGCCTATACCGTTGCAATCAGCCCCAGCATTTT
TRBV20-1	TRBD1	TRBJ1-1	CSANDRGRHTEAFF	TGCAGTGCTAATGACAGGGGGCGGCACACTGAAGCTTTCTTT
TRBV6-2/TRBV6-3	TRBD1	TRBJ2-2	CASSYLAGTGGRTGELFF	TGTGCCAGCAGTTACCTTGCTGGCACAGGGGGTAGGACCGGGGAGCTGTTTTTT
TRBV21-1	.	TRBJ1-3	CASSKGGPSGNTIYF	TGTGCCAGCAGCAAAGGGGGGCCATCCGGAAACACCATATATTTT